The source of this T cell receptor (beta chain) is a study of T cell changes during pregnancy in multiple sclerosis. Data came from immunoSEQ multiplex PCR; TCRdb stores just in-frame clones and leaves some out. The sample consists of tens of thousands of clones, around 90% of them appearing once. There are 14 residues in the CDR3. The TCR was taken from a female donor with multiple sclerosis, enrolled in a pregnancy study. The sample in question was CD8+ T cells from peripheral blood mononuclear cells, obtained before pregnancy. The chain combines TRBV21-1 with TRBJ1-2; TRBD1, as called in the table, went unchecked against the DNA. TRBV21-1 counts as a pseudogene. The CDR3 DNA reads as TGTGCCAGCAGCAACACACAGGGGAAGTATGGCTACACCTTC. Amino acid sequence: CASSNTQGKYGYTF.